This TCR beta chain was recorded in a study of OX40 agonist ivuxolimab in advanced cancers. Overall study: All patients had ivuxolimab intravenously every 2 weeks at 0.01 to 10 mg/kg. The study's findings and limits: Averaged across samples, CD8+ T cells carried more expanded clones than CD4+ did. At 0.1 to 3.0 mg/kg, CD4+ and CD8+ blood T cells expanded clonally by week 6.

The repertoire was sequenced with immunoSEQ multiplex PCR; TCRdb's copy has only in-frame clones and lacks some. Of roughly 17,000 clones listed, 80% to 90% are singletons. In the case of this clone: Its antigen is unidentified.

The clonotype was recovered from an adult with an advanced solid tumor such as melanoma, head and neck, liver or kidney cancer. The sequenced sample was CD4+ or CD8+ T cells sorted from blood, obtained in a trial of the OX40 agonist ivuxolimab.

CDR3 sequence (DNA): TGTGCCAGCAGCTTATCAGGGGACGAGCAGTACTTC. Protein: CASSLSGDEQYF. The chain has TRBV13 and TRBJ2-7; possible D gene TRBD1, 6 bases. This CDR3 spans 12 amino acids. V shed 2 bases and J shed 5 bases, with 7 bases lying between them. In germline, CDR1 is PRHDT, CDR2 FYEKMQ (reference sequence). The full variable domain, rest sourced from reference TRBV13 and TRBJ2-7, is AAGVIQSPRHLIKEKRETATLKCYPIPRHDTVYWYQQGPGQDPQFLISFYEKMQSDKGSIPDRFSAQQFSDYHSELNMSSLELGDSALYFCASSLSGDEQYFGPGTRLTVT.